This T cell receptor (beta chain) was recovered during a study of regulatory T cells in long-lasting Graves disease. For the study at large: Graves' patients, diagnosed recently, had received antithyroid drugs under 3 months.

This clonotype was counted between two and nine times. TCR beta libraries were built with iRepertoire HTBI primers and Arm-PCR of CDR3 regions. One entry per CDR3 protein, called by TCRdb with MiXCR from the multiplex PCR reads. The sample yields 400,000 to 550,000 distinct CDR3 sequences, roughly 15% seen once. Stated time point: newly diagnosed GD, antithyroid drugs for less than 3 months. PBMCs provided the RNA from which the TCR library was made. A roughly 8.6-milliliter sample of peripheral blood was drawn into EDTA tubes. Germline V gene lookup returns CDR1 MNHNS and CDR2 SASEGT. Trimming removed 4 bases at V and 5 bases at J, with 12 bases between. The length of the CDR3 is 15 residues. Another study also made use of these data, one on T cells in Graves' hyperthyroidism and ophthalmopathy. That work contributes: Exclusions: uncontrolled infection, other autoimmune disease, pregnancy, lactation. Most thyroid clonotypes with frequency above 0.001 were detected in blood.

This material consisted of peripheral blood mononuclear cells (PBMCs), taken at new diagnosis, from a patient treated with antithyroid drugs. The sequence came from a woman under 40 with Graves disease. The V call is TRBV6-1, the J call TRBJ1-6, with D unclear. Here the CDR3 reads CASSALWANNSPLHF. CDR3 bases: TGTGCCAGCAGTGCCCTGTGGGCGAATAATTCACCCCTCCACTTT.